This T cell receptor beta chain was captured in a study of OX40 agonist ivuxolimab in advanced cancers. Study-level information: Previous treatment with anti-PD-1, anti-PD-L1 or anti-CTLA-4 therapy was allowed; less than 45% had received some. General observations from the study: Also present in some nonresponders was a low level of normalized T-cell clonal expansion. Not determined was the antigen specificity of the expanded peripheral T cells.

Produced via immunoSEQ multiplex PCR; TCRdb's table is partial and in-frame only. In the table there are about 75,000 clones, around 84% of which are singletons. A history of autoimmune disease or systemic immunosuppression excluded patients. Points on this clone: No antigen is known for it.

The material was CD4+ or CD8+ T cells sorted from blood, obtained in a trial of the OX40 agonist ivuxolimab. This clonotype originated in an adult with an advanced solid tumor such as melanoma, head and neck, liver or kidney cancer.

CDR3 nucleotide sequence: TGTGCCAGCAGTTTTTCGGGGGTCTTCCCAGGGGCGAGCAATGAGCAGTTCTTC. This translates into CASSFSGVFPGASNEQFF. The rearrangement uses TRBV28 and TRBJ2-1; D may be TRBD1 or TRBD2 (6 bases each). V lost 3 bases and J 6 bases, leaving 24 bases between the germline ends. Per germline, CDR1 MDHEN and CDR2 SYDVKM. The length of the CDR3 is 18 residues.